This TCR beta chain was sequenced for a study of blood T cell repertoires in COVID-19. The data were produced by immunoSEQ multiplex PCR, yet TCRdb's version contains in-frame clones alone and is incomplete. In the table there are fewer than 400,000 clones, 85% to 90% of which are singletons. CDR1 is LNHDA, CDR2 SQIVND, per germline (reference sequence). The CDR3 runs 13 residues. Trimming removed 3 bases from V and 1 base from J, with 7 bases in between. The sequence derives from a woman aged 25 to 39 with COVID-19, enrolled during active disease. The rearrangement links TRBV19 to TRBJ2-7; the D gene is possibly TRBD2 (6 bases). Specimen: peripheral blood. The CDR3 loop reads CASSIRESYEQYF. The DNA for the CDR3 is TGTGCCAGTAGTATCCGGGAGTCCTACGAGCAGTACTTC.